The 30 T cell receptor beta chains listed next were all sequenced from one sample in a study of blood T cell repertoires in COVID-19 (dated by TCRdb to about 2020). The library was generated by the immunoSEQ multiplex PCR assay. What TCRdb holds here is the immuneACCESS table cut down to in-frame rearrangements. Part of the clones is not present; checked against another copy, under half of the missing clones reflect an unresolved V gene, and the others are unexplained. The sample has about 110,000 clones on record, less than 85% of them singletons. 3.5% to 5% of the sample rests with the top ten. The specimen was peripheral blood. These receptors originate from a human donor in a cohort sampled during active or convalescent COVID-19.

V gene TRBV7-2 combines with J gene TRBJ2-3; D possibly corresponds to TRBD1 (5 bases). Trimming cost V 1 base and J 4 bases, with 12 bases left between them. This CDR3 is built from 15 residues. Germline CDR1 is SGHTA and CDR2 is FQGNSA. The CDR3 region has the DNA TGTGCCAGCAGCTTAGTTGGCTCCAGGGCAGATACGCAGTATTTT. Translating it yields CASSLVGSRADTQYF.

V usage is TRBV2 and J usage is TRBJ2-6; 7 nucleotides agree with TRBD1. The junction had 3 bases not matched to a gene; V was cut back by 6 bases and J by 1 base. The CDR3 has 15 amino acids. The germline V gene has CDR1 SNHLY and CDR2 FYNNEI. CDR3 bases: TGTGCCAGCAGGGGGACAGCTTCTGGGGCCAACGTCCTGACTTTC. Amino acid sequence: CASRGTASGANVLTF.

This clone was seen just once. This chain uses TRBV18 with TRBJ2-7; tentative D call: TRBD1 (6 bases). This CDR3 comprises 14 residues. CDR1 and CDR2 (germline): KGHSH, LQKENI. Trimming left V 3 bases short and J 2 bases short, with 11 bases between. As DNA, the CDR3 is TGTGCCAGCTCACCTCAGACAGGAGCCTACGAGCAGTACTTC. Translated, it gives CASSPQTGAYEQYF.

This clone was picked up one time. J is TRBJ2-3 and V is TRBV9, with 7 positions matching TRBD2. CDR3 length: 18 residues. Germline V gene sequence: CDR1 SGDLS, CDR2 YYNGEE. The V and J ends lost 0 bases and 6 bases, in that order; junction bases with no gene match: 16. The CDR3 sequence: CASSVGIDGGRGADTQYF. CDR3 sequence (DNA): TGTGCCAGCAGCGTAGGGATTGATGGCGGGAGAGGAGCGGATACGCAGTATTTT.

V usage is TRBV13 and J usage is TRBJ2-1, with TRBD1 identical over 7 bases. Germline V gene lookup returns CDR1 PRHDT and CDR2 FYEKMQ (reference sequence). V shed 5 bases and J 6 bases; nucleotides not matched to a gene: 19. The CDR3 totals 18 residues. The CDR3 here is CASSPTGEGGPRSNEQFF. As DNA, the CDR3 is TGTGCCAGCAGCCCCACAGGGGAAGGGGGCCCTAGATCCAATGAGCAGTTCTTC.

V is TRBV24-1 and J is TRBJ2-1; D is possibly TRBD1 (6 bases). The germline V gene has CDR1 KGHDR and CDR2 SFDVKD. Trimming took 3 bases from V and 6 from J, leaving 11 bases between them. The CDR3 loop spans 14 amino acids. The DNA of the CDR3 is TGTGCCACCAGTGATAACAGGGTGATCAATGAGCAGTTCTTC. Translation: CATSDNRVINEQFF.

This chain connects TRBV30 to TRBJ2-3; D is perhaps TRBD1 (6 bases). The ends were cut back, 0 bases at V and 4 bases at J, with 14 bases in the middle. The CDR3 totals 15 residues. The V gene's germline CDR1 is GTSNPN and CDR2 SVGIG (reference sequence). The CDR3 loop is CAWSVRGGASDTQYF. The CDR3 DNA reads TGTGCCTGGAGTGTACGAGGGGGAGCCTCAGATACGCAGTATTTT.

This clone was recorded only once. V is TRBV6-2 or TRBV6-3 and J is TRBJ1-5; tentatively, D is TRBD1 (5 bases). The ends were cut back, 2 bases at V and 7 bases at J, with 12 bases in the middle. The CDR3 contains 14 residues. CDR1 MNHEY and CDR2 SVGEGT come from the germline V gene. In DNA, the CDR3 is TGTGCCAGCAGTTACGTCGGGGGTACGCAGCCCCAGCATTTT. Translation: CASSYVGGTQPQHF.

The V gene is TRBV7-9, the J gene TRBJ1-2, with D uncertain. V lost 1 base to trimming and J lost 7 bases, with 4 bases between them. The CDR3 has 11 residues. Germline assignment: CDR1 SEHNR and CDR2 FQNEAQ (reference sequence). The CDR3 loop is CASSLGGGYTF. In DNA, the CDR3 is TGTGCCAGCAGCTTAGGAGGTGGCTACACCTTC.

V usage is TRBV14 and J usage is TRBJ2-5, with TRBD2 matching 12 bases. Germline V gives CDR1 SGHDN, CDR2 FVKESK. This CDR3 region has 16 residues. V shed 11 bases, J shed 5 bases, and the junction held 15 bases outside the gene matches. The CDR3 bases are TGTGCCCCCAGCCAGACGACTCTAGCGGGGGGGGAGACCCAGTACTTC. Amino acid sequence: CAPSQTTLAGGETQYF.

J is TRBJ2-1 and V is TRBV29-1, with a weak D call TRBD2 (7 bases). CDR3 length: 15 residues. The V gene's germline CDR1 is SQVTM and CDR2 ANQGSEA. Trimming removed 2 bases at V and 2 bases at J, with 13 bases between. This CDR3 reads CSVEWGGRTYNEQFF. CDR3 bases: TGCAGCGTTGAATGGGGGGGGCGGACCTACAATGAGCAGTTCTTC.

The chain carries TRBV14 and TRBJ2-5; tentative D call: TRBD2 (5 bases). The CDR3 extends over 15 amino acids. The germline CDR1 and CDR2 sequences are SGHDN and FVKESK. Trimming left V 4 bases short and J 5 bases short, with 17 bases between. CDR3 residues: CASSPRPRTEETQYF. The CDR3 nucleotides are TGTGCCAGCAGCCCTAGACCGCGGACTGAGGAGACCCAGTACTTC.

V and J are TRBV28 and TRBJ2-7; 9 nucleotides agree with TRBD2. CDR1 and CDR2 from the germline V gene are MDHEN and SYDVKM. The ends lost 5 bases at V and 2 bases at J; junction bases unmatched: 7. This CDR3 comprises 15 residues. CDR3 amino acids: CASSPTAGGPYEQYF. The DNA of the CDR3 is TGTGCCAGCAGTCCCACGGCGGGAGGGCCCTACGAGCAGTACTTC.

V is TRBV9 and J is TRBJ1-2; D remains unclear. Trimming shortened V by 0 bases and J by 3 bases, and 12 bases separated the two germline ends. Per the germline V gene, CDR1 is SGDLS and CDR2 is YYNGEE. This CDR3 region has 15 residues. The CDR3 nucleotides read TGTGCCAGCAGCGTAGACGGGGATGGAGACTATGGCTACACCTTC. As protein: CASSVDGDGDYGYTF.

The rearrangement uses TRBV7-2 and TRBJ1-2; no definite D call. The CDR3 extends over 14 amino acids. Per the germline V gene, CDR1 is SGHTA and CDR2 is FQGNSA. Trimming removed 2 bases at V and 4 bases at J, with 11 bases between. CDR3 residues: CASSLSRASYGYTF. The CDR3 DNA reads as TGTGCCAGCAGCTTATCGAGGGCAAGCTATGGCTACACCTTC.

This clone turned up a few times. The rearrangement uses TRBV27 and TRBJ1-5; tentatively, D is TRBD1 (6 bases). Germline assignment: CDR1 MNHEY and CDR2 SMNVEV (reference sequence). V lost 7 bases, J lost 6 bases, and 28 bases lay in between. This CDR3 comprises 18 residues. CDR3 residues: CASTPGGAREGLSQPQHF. The CDR3, as DNA: TGTGCCAGCACCCCCGGGGGCGCACGGGAGGGACTATCTCAGCCCCAGCATTTT.

The rearrangement uses TRBV7-2 and TRBJ1-2; D might be TRBD1 (5 bases). Germline lookup yields CDR1 SGHTA and CDR2 FQGNSA. The V end was cut by 6 bases, the J end by 7 bases, with 18 bases between. This CDR3 has 14 amino acids. The CDR3 protein is CASRQTQGNGGYTF. The CDR3 coding sequence is TGTGCCAGCAGGCAGACCCAGGGTAACGGTGGCTACACCTTC.

The V and J genes are TRBV6-2 or TRBV6-3 and TRBJ2-5; 15 bases map to TRBD2. Looked up from germline, CDR1 is MNHEY and CDR2 is SVGEGT. This CDR3 is built from 16 residues. With V trimmed by 5 bases and J by 4 bases, 5 bases remained unmatched. The CDR3 spells CASSNGLAGGPETQYF. As DNA, the CDR3 is TGTGCCAGCAGTAACGGACTAGCGGGGGGGCCAGAGACCCAGTACTTC.

In DNA, the CDR3 is TGTGCCACCAGTGAAACCCGGTCGGGGACCCAGTACTTC. As protein: CATSETRSGTQYF. The V gene is TRBV24-1, the J gene TRBJ2-5; D gene unclear. Trimming shortened V by 4 bases and J by 7 bases, and 12 bases separated the two germline ends. The CDR3 has 13 amino acids. Germline-derived CDR1 and CDR2 are KGHDR and SFDVKD.

The chain carries TRBV9 and TRBJ2-1; 12 positions match TRBD2. The V and J ends lost 3 bases and 6 bases, in that order; junction bases with no gene match: 7. Germline V CDR1 and CDR2: SGDLS, YYNGEE. This CDR3 is built from 16 residues. CDR3 sequence (DNA): TGTGCCAGCAGCGGTCAGACTAGCGGGAGAGTCAATGAGCAGTTCTTC. This codes for CASSGQTSGRVNEQFF.

The gene calls are TRBV7-9 and TRBJ2-1; 8 bases fit TRBD2. CDR1 and CDR2 (germline): SEHNR, FQNEAQ (reference sequence). The CDR3 spans 17 residues. Losses at the gene ends were 4 bases for V and 0 bases for J; bases not matched to a gene: 8. Here the CDR3 DNA reads TGTGCCAGCAGCTCACTACAGCGGGGGAGCTCCTACAATGAGCAGTTCTTC. Amino acids: CASSSLQRGSSYNEQFF.

This chain joins TRBV7-2 and TRBJ2-5, with 8 bases that match TRBD2. After removal of 3 bases from V and 9 bases from J, the junction contained 9 bases not matched to a gene. The CDR3 sequence is 14 residues long. Germline assignment: CDR1 SGHTA and CDR2 FQGNSA. CDR3 loop: CASSFGGVGTPQYF. The CDR3 nucleotides read TGTGCCAGCAGCTTCGGGGGGGTGGGGACCCCCCAGTACTTC.

V gene TRBV2 combines with J gene TRBJ1-2; 8 bases are a match to TRBD1. The length of the CDR3 is 13 residues. J gave up 8 bases and V 6 bases, and 8 bases lay outside the gene matches. The germline gives CDR1 SNHLY, CDR2 FYNNEI. CDR3 residues: CASRLGQGIGYTF. The CDR3 DNA reads as TGTGCCAGCAGGCTTGGACAGGGAATAGGCTACACCTTC. The complete variable domain, with remaining parts taken from reference TRBV2 and TRBJ1-2, reads EPEVTQTPSHQVTQMGQEVILRCVPISNHLYFYWYRQILGQKVEFLVSFYNNEISEKSEIFDDQFSVERPDGSNFTLKIRSTKLEDSAMYFCASRLGQGIGYTFGSGTRLTVV.

The V gene is TRBV27, the J gene TRBJ1-5; 7 nucleotides line up with TRBD1. The CDR3 extends over 14 amino acids. Germline V gene sequence: CDR1 MNHEY, CDR2 SMNVEV (reference sequence). V shed 8 bases and J 5 bases; nucleotides not matched to a gene: 9. The CDR3 spells CASARDSFYQPQHF. CDR3 coding DNA: TGTGCCAGCGCGAGGGACAGCTTTTATCAGCCCCAGCATTTT.

V and J are TRBV28 and TRBJ2-3, with 8 bases aligning to TRBD2. CDR1 and CDR2 (germline): MDHEN, SYDVKM. This CDR3 region has 17 residues. J lost 2 bases, V lost 5 bases, and 12 bases had no gene match. The CDR3 spells CASSPLGVSGTTDTQYF. CDR3 nucleotide sequence: TGTGCCAGCAGTCCCCTGGGTGTTAGCGGGACCACAGATACGCAGTATTTT.

This clone was seen a handful of times. CDR3 in amino acids: CASSGSQGYNSPLHF. CDR3 coding DNA: TGCGCCAGCAGCGGATCACAGGGTTATAATTCACCCCTCCACTTT. The chain employs TRBV5-1 and TRBJ1-6, with a tentative D call TRBD1 (6 bases). The CDR3 is 15 amino acids. Trimming took off 4 bases at V and 4 bases at J, with 12 bases between the two ends. Germline V lookup: CDR1 SGHRS, CDR2 YFSETQ. The full variable domain, with the rest looked up from reference TRBV5-1 and TRBJ1-6, is KAGVTQTPRYLIKTRGQQVTLSCSPISGHRSVSWYQQTPGQGLQFLFEYFSETQRNKGNFPGRFSGRQFSNSRSEMNVSTLELGDSALYLCASSGSQGYNSPLHFGNGTRLTVT.

This rearrangement joins TRBV7-9 to TRBJ1-2; 10 nucleotides agree with TRBD1. CDR1 is SEHNR and CDR2 is FQNEAQ in the germline V gene (reference sequence). The J segment lost 7 bases and the V segment lost 0 bases, leaving 11 bases of the junction unmatched. The CDR3 totals 17 residues. The CDR3 sequence is CASSLADLTGGVGGYTF. CDR3 DNA: TGTGCCAGCAGCTTAGCCGACTTGACAGGGGGCGTAGGTGGCTACACCTTC.

There are a few counts of this clone. The V call is TRBV27, the J call TRBJ2-2; 8 nucleotides line up with TRBD2. V gave up 6 bases and J gave up 6 bases; unmatched junction bases: 15. CDR3 size: 17 residues. Germline V gene data show CDR1 as MNHEY and CDR2 as SMNVEV (reference sequence). CDR3 amino acids: CASSQRQTSVSPGELFF. The CDR3 DNA reads TGTGCCAGCAGCCAGCGTCAGACTAGCGTTAGTCCCGGGGAGCTGTTTTTT.

The chain employs TRBV5-6 and TRBJ2-2; TRBD1 matches at 7 bases. This CDR3 contains 15 residues. Germline V CDR1 and CDR2: SGHDT, YYEEEE. Unmatched junction bases numbered 8, after V lost 4 bases and J lost 5 bases. The CDR3, as DNA: TGTGCCAGCAGCCCAGGGGGTAGGGGTACCGGGGAGCTGTTTTTT. It translates to CASSPGGRGTGELFF. The variable domain in full, with the rest retrieved from reference TRBV5-6 and TRBJ2-2, is DAGVTQSPTHLIKTRGQQVTLRCSPKSGHDTVSWYQQALGQGPQFIFQYYEEEERQRGNFPDRFSGHQFPNYSSELNVNALLLGDSALYLCASSPGGRGTGELFFGEGSRLTVL.

The chain uses TRBV12-5 and TRBJ1-2; D is unresolved. Germline loops: CDR1 LGHNT, CDR2 FRNRAP. This CDR3 region has 13 residues. The germline V and J ends were trimmed by 8 bases and 6 bases, with 16 bases remaining between them. The CDR3 region is CASSSKLSDGYTF. CDR3 nucleotide sequence: TGTGCTAGTAGTTCCAAGCTAAGCGATGGCTACACCTTC.